The TCR beta chain under discussion was sequenced for a study of T cells after posttransplantation cyclophosphamide. With 6 bases removed from V and 1 base from J, the gap between germline ends came to 7 bases. The germline V gene has CDR1 ENHRY and CDR2 SYGVKD. The CDR3 has 13 residues. The study, taken as a whole, reports: TRB overlap between skin or GI tissue T cells and blood was limited. Donor CD8+ memory clones often dominated recipient blood repertoires at later times. TRB clonality was highly associated with recipient CMV seropositivity and reactivation.

Note on this clone: What it recognizes is unknown.

Sequenced by immunoSEQ multiplex PCR; TCRdb stores in-frame clones only, minus some. The repertoire has tens of thousands of clones, about 91% of them found once; the top ten carry approximately 3.1%. Sequencing was done on a sample of PBMCs. This TCR was recovered from a woman in her 50s in good health and a related stem cell transplant donor. This sequence joins TRBV10-3 and TRBJ2-1; maybe TRBD2 (6 bases). This CDR3 reads CAISGGSYNEQFF. The CDR3 DNA sequence: TGTGCCATCAGCGGGGGTTCCTACAATGAGCAGTTCTTC.